These 20 T cell receptor beta chains share one sample of origin, sequenced in a study of cytomegalovirus exposure and HLA in healthy donors (dated by TCRdb to the late 2010s). The method was the immunoSEQ multiplex PCR assay. The table comes from immuneACCESS by way of TCRdb, which keeps in-frame sequences with V and J called. Part of the clones is missing from these tables; in studies checked, under half for an unresolved V gene and the rest for unknown reasons. Counted in this sample were roughly 120,000 clones; around 94% of them appeared once. Over 1% of the sample goes to the ten largest clones. The sequencing sample was made of PBMCs. These receptor sequences come from a woman younger than 35 in good health and CMV-seronegative.

The chain carries TRBV28 and TRBJ1-2; the D gene is possibly TRBD1 (6 bases). The germline V and J ends were trimmed by 3 bases and 2 bases, with 22 bases remaining between them. From germline, CDR1 is MDHEN and CDR2 SYDVKM. This CDR3 is built from 18 residues. The CDR3 DNA follows: TGTGCCAGCAGTTTGGGCCGGGGACACGGGGTTTCAAACTATGGCTACACCTTC. Translated: CASSLGRGHGVSNYGYTF.

The V and J genes are TRBV10-3 and TRBJ1-3, with TRBD1 matching 7 bases. With 8 bases clipped from V and 4 bases from J, the junction kept 8 bases outside the gene matches. Germline-derived CDR1 and CDR2 are ENHRY and SYGVKD. The CDR3 totals 14 residues. The CDR3 here is CAIAPDRTGNTIYF. For the CDR3, the DNA is TGTGCCATCGCCCCGGACAGGACAGGAAACACCATATATTTT.

The chain couples TRBV6-1 to TRBJ1-2; perhaps TRBD1 as D (6 bases). The CDR3 extends over 12 amino acids. V was cut by 5 bases and J by 4 bases, with 8 bases left in between. CDR1 is MNHNS and CDR2 is SASEGT in the germline V gene. In DNA, the CDR3 is TGTGCCAGCAGTCTCAGGGGCTATGGCTACACCTTC. Its translation is CASSLRGYGYTF.

The gene calls are TRBV7-2 and TRBJ2-7; a possible D gene is TRBD2 (6 bases). This CDR3 is built from 14 residues. Trimming took off 1 base at V and 3 bases at J, with 10 bases between the two ends. The V gene's germline CDR1 is SGHTA and CDR2 FQGNSA. This chain's CDR3 is CASSLVEGLYEQYF. CDR3 in DNA: TGTGCCAGCAGCTTAGTTGAGGGACTCTACGAGCAGTACTTC.

This clone has at least ten counts. The V call is TRBV18, the J call TRBJ2-7; 8 nucleotides align to TRBD2. Unmatched junction bases numbered 4, after V lost 3 bases and J lost 3 bases. The CDR3 contains 14 residues. The V gene's germline CDR1 is KGHSH and CDR2 LQKENI. For the CDR3, the DNA is TGTGCCAGCTCACCCCTCGGGGGGGACTACGAGCAGTACTTC. It specifies CASSPLGGDYEQYF.

This chain connects TRBV28 to TRBJ1-2; 7 bases align to TRBD1. Per the germline V gene, CDR1 is MDHEN and CDR2 is SYDVKM. The CDR3 contains 15 residues. Trimming took 3 bases from V and 4 from J; bases not matched to a gene: 8. The CDR3 sequence: CASSFVGGALYGYTF. The CDR3 region has the DNA TGTGCCAGCAGTTTCGTAGGGGGCGCTCTCTATGGCTACACCTTC.

This clone has more than one count but fewer than ten. The chain employs TRBV4-2 and TRBJ2-1, with TRBD2 matching 8 bases. After removal of 0 bases from V and 4 bases from J, the junction contained 5 bases not matched to a gene. CDR1 LGHNA and CDR2 YNFKEQ come from the germline V gene. The CDR3 has 16 amino acids. The CDR3 protein is CASSQDETSVYNEQFF. In DNA form, the CDR3 reads TGTGCCAGCAGCCAAGATGAGACTAGCGTTTACAATGAGCAGTTCTTC.

This clone was picked up one time. V usage is TRBV5-1 and J usage is TRBJ1-1; 9 nucleotides line up with TRBD1. The CDR3 covers 15 residues. Unmatched junction bases numbered 10, after V lost 5 bases and J lost 5 bases. Per the germline V gene, CDR1 is SGHRS and CDR2 is YFSETQ. The CDR3 DNA follows: TGCGCCAGCAGAGGTGGGGGACAGGGAGAAACTGAAGCTTTCTTT. It translates to CASRGGGQGETEAFF.

The chain links TRBV29-1 to TRBJ2-1, with a possible D match to TRBD2 (6 bases). Per the germline V gene, CDR1 is SQVTM and CDR2 is ANQGSEA. V dropped 6 bases and J dropped 4 bases, with 10 bases sitting between them. There are 12 residues in the CDR3. The CDR3, as DNA: TGCAGCGTGGAGCGGGTTTACAATGAGCAGTTCTTC. This translates into CSVERVYNEQFF.

This clone showed up just a few times. The chain is built from TRBV2 and TRBJ2-3, with D maybe TRBD1 (5 bases). This CDR3 has 11 residues. Germline V lookup: CDR1 SNHLY, CDR2 FYNNEI. V was clipped by 10 bases and J by 5 bases, with 10 bases between them. The chain's CDR3 is CATRQQDTQYF. CDR3 DNA: TGTGCCACCAGACAGCAAGATACGCAGTATTTT.

The rearrangement uses TRBV5-1 and TRBJ2-3, with 9 bases lining up with TRBD2. The CDR3 is 16 amino acids. Germline-derived CDR1 and CDR2 are SGHRS and YFSETQ. V lost 2 bases and J lost 5; bases outside the gene matches: 9. CDR3 bases: TGCGCCAGCAGCTTCGAGGCGGGGGGGTATCGAGATACGCAGTATTTT. This encodes CASSFEAGGYRDTQYF.

The V and J genes are TRBV5-1 and TRBJ2-1; 9 nucleotides match TRBD2. Unmatched junction bases numbered 6, after V lost 2 bases and J lost 3 bases. This CDR3 spans 16 amino acids. Per the germline V gene, CDR1 is SGHRS and CDR2 is YFSETQ. CDR3 bases: TGCGCCAGCAGCTTAGGTTCGACTAGCGGCTACAATGAGCAGTTCTTC. Protein sequence: CASSLGSTSGYNEQFF.

CDR3 sequence: CASSLPGEKLFF. The CDR3 DNA reads TGTGCCAGCAGTTTACCTGGCGAAAAACTGTTTTTT. J is TRBJ1-4 and V is TRBV27; D is unresolved. The CDR3 is 12 residues long. From germline, CDR1 is MNHEY and CDR2 SMNVEV (reference sequence). V shed 2 bases and J shed 8 bases, with 6 bases lying between them.

The V gene is TRBV4-2, the J gene TRBJ2-5; 7 bases match TRBD2. V lost 0 bases to trimming and J lost 4 bases; unmatched junction nucleotides: 2. The CDR3 runs to 14 residues. The germline CDR1 and CDR2 sequences are LGHNA and YNFKEQ. CDR3 sequence reads: CASSQDPGGETQYF. In DNA, the CDR3 is TGTGCCAGCAGCCAAGATCCGGGGGGAGAGACCCAGTACTTC.

V and J are TRBV12-1 and TRBJ2-7; whether TRBD2, the table's D call, matches the DNA was not checked. TRBV12-1 is termed a pseudogene. There are 15 residues in the CDR3. The CDR3 loop is CASSFPADSSYEQYF. The CDR3 region has the DNA TGTGCCAGCAGCTTTCCAGCGGATAGCTCCTACGAGCAGTACTTC.

The rearrangement uses TRBV11-2 and TRBJ2-2; D possibly corresponds to TRBD2 (6 bases). The V gene lost 3 bases and the J gene lost 0 bases, with 11 bases spanning the gap. From germline, CDR1 is SGHAT and CDR2 FQNNGV. The CDR3 contains 16 residues. The CDR3 reads CASSLAGTSNTGELFF. Here the CDR3 DNA reads TGTGCCAGCAGCTTGGCCGGGACTTCGAACACCGGGGAGCTGTTTTTT.

V and J are TRBV7-6 and TRBJ1-6, with a possible D match to TRBD1 (6 bases). Germline V CDR1 and CDR2: SGHVS, FNYEAQ. This CDR3 comprises 15 residues. The germline V and J ends were trimmed by 2 bases and 9 bases, with 14 bases remaining between them. In nucleotides, the CDR3 is TGTGCCAGCAGCTTACAGTCTGGGGGCCTTTCACCCCTCCACTTT. It translates to CASSLQSGGLSPLHF.

This clone was observed once. The chain employs TRBV5-1 and TRBJ2-2; maybe TRBD1 (6 bases). This CDR3 region has 16 residues. The V gene lost 7 bases and the J gene lost 6 bases, with 22 bases spanning the gap. Germline-derived CDR1 and CDR2 are SGHRS and YFSETQ. CDR3 loop: CASASNSGVFAGELFF. The CDR3 nucleotides read TGCGCCAGCGCATCAAACTCAGGGGTTTTCGCCGGGGAGCTGTTTTTT. Based on the CDR3 plus reference TRBV5-1 and TRBJ2-2, the full variable domain is KAGVTQTPRYLIKTRGQQVTLSCSPISGHRSVSWYQQTPGQGLQFLFEYFSETQRNKGNFPGRFSGRQFSNSRSEMNVSTLELGDSALYLCASASNSGVFAGELFFGEGSRLTVL.

The chain links TRBV28 to TRBJ2-7, with 8 positions matching TRBD2. V was pared by 6 bases and J by 5 bases, with 9 bases of the junction left unmatched. The CDR3 is 14 amino acids. Germline CDR1 reads MDHEN; CDR2 reads SYDVKM. The CDR3 DNA reads as TGTGCCAGCAGAACAGCGGGAGCGGTCCACGAGCAGTACTTC. Translating it yields CASRTAGAVHEQYF.

The V gene is TRBV5-1, the J gene TRBJ2-5; D is uncertain. V lost 0 bases and J lost 5, with 11 bases in between. The CDR3 is 14 amino acids. CDR1 and CDR2 (germline): SGHRS, YFSETQ. CDR3 in DNA: TGCGCCAGCAGCTTGGCTCCTAGTCGCGAGACCCAGTACTTC. It yields the protein CASSLAPSRETQYF.